This T cell receptor (beta chain) was profiled in a study of identical twins. Findings and limits, study-wide: Abundant beta clonotypes from cord blood bore fewer insertions; memory repertoires lacked this pattern.

As concerns this clonotype: The target antigen is unknown.

Unique molecular identifiers were in the cDNA, with template-switch universal primer binding. One entry per CDR3 protein results from TCRdb running MiXCR on the 5' RACE reads. The table lists roughly 250,000 distinct CDR3 sequences, around an eighth of them singletons, with about 9% in the top ten. V shed 3 bases and J shed 6 bases, with 9 bases lying between them. The CDR3 extends over 12 amino acids. Germline assignment: CDR1 DFQATT and CDR2 SNEGSKA (reference sequence). The sequence derives from a woman aged 18 to 35 in good health. The gene calls are TRBV20-1 and TRBJ2-4, with D unresolved. The sample taken for sequencing was memory (CD45RO+) T cells sorted from blood. CDR3 bases: TGCAGTGCTAGCAGCAGCTTAAACATTCAGTACTTC. Protein: CSASSSLNIQYF.